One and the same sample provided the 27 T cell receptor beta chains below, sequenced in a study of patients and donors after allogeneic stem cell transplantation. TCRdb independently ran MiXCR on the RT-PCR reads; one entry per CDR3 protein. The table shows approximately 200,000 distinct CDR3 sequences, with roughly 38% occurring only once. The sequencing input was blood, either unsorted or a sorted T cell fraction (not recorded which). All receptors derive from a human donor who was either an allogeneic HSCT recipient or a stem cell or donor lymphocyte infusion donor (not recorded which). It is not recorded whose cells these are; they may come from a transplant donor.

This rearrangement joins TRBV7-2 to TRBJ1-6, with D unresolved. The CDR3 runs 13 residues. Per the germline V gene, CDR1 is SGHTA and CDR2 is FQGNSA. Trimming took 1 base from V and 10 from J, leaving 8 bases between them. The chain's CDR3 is CASSLDPRSPLHF. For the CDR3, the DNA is TGTGCCAGCAGCTTAGATCCACGGTCACCCCTCCACTTT.

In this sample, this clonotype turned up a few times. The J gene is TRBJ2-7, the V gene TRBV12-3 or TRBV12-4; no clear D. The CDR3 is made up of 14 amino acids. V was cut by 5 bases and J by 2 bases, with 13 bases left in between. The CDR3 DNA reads TGTGCCAGCAGTCCAGGATTTAATCCCTACGAGCAGTACTTC. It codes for CASSPGFNPYEQYF.

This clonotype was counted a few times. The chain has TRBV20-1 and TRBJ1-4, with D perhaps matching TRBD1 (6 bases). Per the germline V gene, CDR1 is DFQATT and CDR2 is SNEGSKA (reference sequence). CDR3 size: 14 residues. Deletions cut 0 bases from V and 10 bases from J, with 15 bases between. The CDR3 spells CSARDLGGPGKLFF. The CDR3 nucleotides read TGCAGTGCTAGAGATCTGGGGGGGCCCGGAAAACTGTTTTTT.

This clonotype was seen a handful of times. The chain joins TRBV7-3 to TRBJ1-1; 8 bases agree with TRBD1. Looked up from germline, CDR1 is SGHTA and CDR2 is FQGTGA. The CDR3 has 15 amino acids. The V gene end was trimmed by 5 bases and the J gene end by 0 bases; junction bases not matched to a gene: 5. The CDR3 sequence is CASSLRTGMNTEAFF. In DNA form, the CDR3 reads TGTGCCAGCAGCCTAAGGACAGGGATGAACACTGAAGCTTTCTTT.

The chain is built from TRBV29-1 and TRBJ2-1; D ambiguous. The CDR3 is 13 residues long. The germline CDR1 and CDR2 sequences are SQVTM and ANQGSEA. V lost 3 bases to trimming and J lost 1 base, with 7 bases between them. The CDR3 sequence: CSVEGGSYNEQFF. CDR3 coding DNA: TGCAGCGTTGAGGGCGGATCCTACAATGAGCAGTTCTTC.

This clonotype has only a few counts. This CDR3 reads CASSAEQGAVDSPLHF. In DNA form, the CDR3 reads TGCGCCAGCAGCGCAGAACAGGGGGCTGTGGATTCACCCCTCCACTTT. The chain couples TRBV5-1 to TRBJ1-6; 9 bases line up with TRBD1. Germline V gene sequence: CDR1 SGHRS, CDR2 YFSETQ. The CDR3 covers 16 residues. V was clipped by 4 bases and J by 8 bases; unmatched bases: 10. Full variable domain (remainder filled in from reference TRBV5-1 and TRBJ1-6): KAGVTQTPRYLIKTRGQQVTLSCSPISGHRSVSWYQQTPGQGLQFLFEYFSETQRNKGNFPGRFSGRQFSNSRSEMNVSTLELGDSALYLCASSAEQGAVDSPLHFGNGTRLTVT.

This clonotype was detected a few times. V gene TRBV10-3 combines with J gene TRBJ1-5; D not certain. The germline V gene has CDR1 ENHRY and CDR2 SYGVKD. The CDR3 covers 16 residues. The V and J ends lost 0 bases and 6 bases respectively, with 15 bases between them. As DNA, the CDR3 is TGTGCCATCAGTGAGTCAGGCCCTGGTTCGGGTCAGCCCCAGCATTTT. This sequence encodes CAISESGPGSGQPQHF.

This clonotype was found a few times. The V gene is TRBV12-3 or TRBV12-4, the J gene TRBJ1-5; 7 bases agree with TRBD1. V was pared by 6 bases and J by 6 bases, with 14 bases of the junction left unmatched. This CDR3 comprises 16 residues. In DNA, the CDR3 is TGTGCCAGCAGCCAGACAGGGTTAGACAATGGTCAGCCCCAGCATTTT. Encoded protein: CASSQTGLDNGQPQHF.

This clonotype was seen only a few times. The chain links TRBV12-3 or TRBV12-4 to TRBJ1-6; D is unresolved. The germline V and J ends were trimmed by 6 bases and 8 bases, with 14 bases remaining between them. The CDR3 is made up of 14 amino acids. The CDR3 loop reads CASSFGSGDSPLHF. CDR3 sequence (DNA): TGTGCCAGCAGCTTCGGGTCCGGGGATTCACCCCTCCACTTT.

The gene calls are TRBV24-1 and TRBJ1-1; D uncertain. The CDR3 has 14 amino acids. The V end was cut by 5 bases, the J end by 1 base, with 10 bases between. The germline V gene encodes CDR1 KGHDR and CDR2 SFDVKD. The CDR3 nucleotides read TGTGCCACCAGTGGCCCGGCGGGGAACACTGAAGCTTTCTTT. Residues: CATSGPAGNTEAFF.

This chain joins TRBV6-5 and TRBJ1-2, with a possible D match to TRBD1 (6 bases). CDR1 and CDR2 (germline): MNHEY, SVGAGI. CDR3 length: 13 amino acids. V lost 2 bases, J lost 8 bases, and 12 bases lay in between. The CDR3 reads CASSYGGAEGYTF. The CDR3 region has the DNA TGTGCCAGCAGTTACGGGGGGGCGGAGGGCTACACCTTC.

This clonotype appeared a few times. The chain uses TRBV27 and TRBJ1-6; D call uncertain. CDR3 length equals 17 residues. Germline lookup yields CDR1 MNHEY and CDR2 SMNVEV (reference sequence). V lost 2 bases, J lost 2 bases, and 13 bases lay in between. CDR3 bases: TGTGCCAGCAGTTTAAGAGGCCTAGGAGCCTATAATTCACCCCTCCACTTT. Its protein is CASSLRGLGAYNSPLHF.

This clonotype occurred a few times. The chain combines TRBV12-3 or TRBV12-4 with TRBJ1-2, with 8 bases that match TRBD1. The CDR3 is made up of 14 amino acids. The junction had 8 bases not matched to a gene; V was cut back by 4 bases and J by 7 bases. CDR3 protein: CASSYQDRARGYTF. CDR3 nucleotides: TGTGCCAGCAGTTATCAGGACAGGGCACGTGGCTACACCTTC.

The CDR3 spells CSAIPGQGINEQFF. CDR3 nucleotide sequence: TGCAGTGCGATTCCGGGACAGGGGATCAATGAGCAGTTCTTC. The V gene is TRBV20-1, the J gene TRBJ2-1, with 10 positions matching TRBD1. CDR3 length: 14 amino acids. After removal of 6 bases from V and 6 bases from J, the junction contained 8 bases not matched to a gene. Looked up from germline, CDR1 is DFQATT and CDR2 is SNEGSKA (reference sequence).

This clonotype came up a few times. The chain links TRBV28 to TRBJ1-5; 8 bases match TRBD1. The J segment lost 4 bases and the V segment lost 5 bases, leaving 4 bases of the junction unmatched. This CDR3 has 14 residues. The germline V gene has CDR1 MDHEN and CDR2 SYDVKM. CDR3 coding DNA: TGTGCCAGCAGTCGACGGACAGGGAATCAGCCCCAGCATTTT. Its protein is CASSRRTGNQPQHF.

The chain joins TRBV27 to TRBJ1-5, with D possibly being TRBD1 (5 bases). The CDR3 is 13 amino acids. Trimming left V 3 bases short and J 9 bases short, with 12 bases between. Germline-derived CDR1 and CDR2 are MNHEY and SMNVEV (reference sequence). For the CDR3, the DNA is TGTGCCAGCAGTTTGGGGGTAGGTTGGCCCCAGCATTTT. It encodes CASSLGVGWPQHF.

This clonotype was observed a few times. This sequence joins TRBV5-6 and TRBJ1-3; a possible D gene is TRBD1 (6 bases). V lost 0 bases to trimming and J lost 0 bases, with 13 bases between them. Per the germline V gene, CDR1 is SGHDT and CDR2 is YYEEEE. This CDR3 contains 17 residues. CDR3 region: CASSLEGRGFSGNTIYF. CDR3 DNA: TGTGCCAGCAGCTTGGAGGGCAGGGGCTTCTCTGGAAACACCATATATTTT.

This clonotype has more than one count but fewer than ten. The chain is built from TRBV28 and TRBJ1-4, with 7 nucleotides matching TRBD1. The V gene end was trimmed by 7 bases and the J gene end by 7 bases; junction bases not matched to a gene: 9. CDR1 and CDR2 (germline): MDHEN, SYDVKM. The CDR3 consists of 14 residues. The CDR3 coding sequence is TGTGCCAGCACCCTACAGGGGCGGGGTGAAAAACTGTTTTTT. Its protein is CASTLQGRGEKLFF.

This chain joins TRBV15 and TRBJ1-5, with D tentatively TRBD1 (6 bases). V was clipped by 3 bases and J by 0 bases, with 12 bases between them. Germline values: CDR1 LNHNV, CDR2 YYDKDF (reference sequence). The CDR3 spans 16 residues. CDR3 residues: CATSRWGASSNQPQHF. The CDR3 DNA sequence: TGTGCCACCAGCAGGTGGGGGGCCAGTAGCAATCAGCCCCAGCATTTT.

CDR3 sequence (DNA): TGTGCCAGCAGCCCCCGGACAGGGGAGTGGTACGAGCAGTACTTC. Amino acids: CASSPRTGEWYEQYF. The chain has TRBV9 and TRBJ2-7; TRBD1 aligns across 9 bases. With V trimmed by 4 bases and J by 4 bases, 9 bases remained unmatched. This CDR3 is built from 15 residues. CDR1 is SGDLS and CDR2 is YYNGEE in the germline V gene.

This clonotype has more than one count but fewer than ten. The CDR3 region is CASSLARGLGNQPQHF. As DNA, the CDR3 is TGTGCCAGCAGTTTAGCGAGGGGGTTGGGCAATCAGCCCCAGCATTTT. This chain uses TRBV12-3 or TRBV12-4 with TRBJ1-5, with D possibly being TRBD1 (6 bases). Trimming pared 0 bases from V and 2 bases from J, leaving 11 bases between. The CDR3 is 16 amino acids.

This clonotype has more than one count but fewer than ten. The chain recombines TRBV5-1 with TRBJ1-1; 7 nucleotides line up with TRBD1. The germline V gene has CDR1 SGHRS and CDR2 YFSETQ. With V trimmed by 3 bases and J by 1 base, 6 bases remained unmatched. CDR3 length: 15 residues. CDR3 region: CASSYGRTGNTEAFF. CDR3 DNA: TGCGCCAGCAGCTACGGACGGACAGGGAACACTGAAGCTTTCTTT.

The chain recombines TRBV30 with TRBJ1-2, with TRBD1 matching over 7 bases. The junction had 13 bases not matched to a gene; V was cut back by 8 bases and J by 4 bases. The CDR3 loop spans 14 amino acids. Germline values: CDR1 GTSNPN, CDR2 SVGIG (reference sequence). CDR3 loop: CAGAWARQGYGYTF. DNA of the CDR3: TGTGCCGGAGCATGGGCAAGACAGGGCTATGGCTACACCTTC. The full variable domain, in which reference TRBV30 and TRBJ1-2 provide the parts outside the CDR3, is SQTIHQWPATLVQPVGSPLSLECTVEGTSNPNLYWYRQAAGRGLQLLFYSVGIGQISSEVPQNLSASRPQDRQFILSSKKLLLSDSGFYLCAGAWARQGYGYTFGSGTRLTVV.

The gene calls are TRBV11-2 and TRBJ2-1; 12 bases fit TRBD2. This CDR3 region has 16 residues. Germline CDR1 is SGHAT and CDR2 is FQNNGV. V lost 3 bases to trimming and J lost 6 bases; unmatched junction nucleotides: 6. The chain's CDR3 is CASSFPRLAGANEQFF. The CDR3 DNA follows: TGTGCCAGCAGCTTTCCAAGACTAGCGGGGGCCAATGAGCAGTTCTTC.

This CDR3 is CASSLRAEVRHTEAFF. The CDR3 nucleotides are TGTGCCAGCAGTTTAAGGGCAGAGGTTCGTCACACTGAAGCTTTCTTT. V gene TRBV12-3 or TRBV12-4 combines with J gene TRBJ1-1, with no clear D. The CDR3 has 16 amino acids. V shed 2 bases and J shed 3 bases, with 16 bases lying between them.

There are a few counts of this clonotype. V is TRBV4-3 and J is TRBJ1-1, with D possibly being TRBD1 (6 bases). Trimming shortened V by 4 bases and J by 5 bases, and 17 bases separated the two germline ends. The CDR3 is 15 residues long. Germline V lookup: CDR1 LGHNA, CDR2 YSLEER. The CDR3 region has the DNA TGCGCCAGCAGCCCGACCCTGGGGGCAAATACTGAAGCTTTCTTT. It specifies CASSPTLGANTEAFF.

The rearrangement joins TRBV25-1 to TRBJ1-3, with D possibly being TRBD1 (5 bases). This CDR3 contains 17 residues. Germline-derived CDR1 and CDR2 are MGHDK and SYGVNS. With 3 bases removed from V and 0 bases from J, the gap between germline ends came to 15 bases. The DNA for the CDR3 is TGTGCCAGCAGTGACCCCCGAGGGGCATACTCTGGAAACACCATATATTTT. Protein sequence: CASSDPRGAYSGNTIYF.